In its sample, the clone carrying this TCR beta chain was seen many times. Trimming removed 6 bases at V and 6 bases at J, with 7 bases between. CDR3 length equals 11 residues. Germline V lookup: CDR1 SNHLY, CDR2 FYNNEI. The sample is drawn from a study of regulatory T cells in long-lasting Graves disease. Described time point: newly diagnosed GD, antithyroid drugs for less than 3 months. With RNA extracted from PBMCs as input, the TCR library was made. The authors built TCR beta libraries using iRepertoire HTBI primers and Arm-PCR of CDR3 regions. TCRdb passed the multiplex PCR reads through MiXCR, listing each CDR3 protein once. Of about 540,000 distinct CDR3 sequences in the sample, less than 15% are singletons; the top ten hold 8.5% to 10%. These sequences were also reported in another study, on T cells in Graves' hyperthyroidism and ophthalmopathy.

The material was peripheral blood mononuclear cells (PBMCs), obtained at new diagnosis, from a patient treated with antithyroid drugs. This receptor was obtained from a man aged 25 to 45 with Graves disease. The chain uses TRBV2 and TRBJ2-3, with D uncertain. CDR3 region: CASRKGDTQYF. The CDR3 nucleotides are TGTGCCAGCAGAAAGGGTGATACGCAGTATTTT.